The 27 T cell receptor beta chains below were found in one sample sequenced in a study of OX40 agonist ivuxolimab in advanced cancers. The method was immunoSEQ multiplex PCR; TCRdb's version includes in-frame clones alone and lacks a portion of them. The data show more than 75,000 clones, about 80% seen once. The specimen comprised CD4+ or CD8+ T cells sorted from blood, sampled in a trial of the OX40 agonist ivuxolimab. The receptor source for this set is an adult with an advanced solid tumor such as melanoma, head and neck, liver or kidney cancer.

The rearrangement links TRBV19 to TRBJ1-5, with D uncertain. The CDR3 has 17 amino acids. Germline V gene lookup returns CDR1 LNHDA and CDR2 SQIVND (reference sequence). The V and J ends lost 7 bases and 3 bases respectively, with 22 bases between them. In DNA form, the CDR3 reads TGTGCCAGTACCACTTTTGGAGGCCAAGCCCTCAATCAGCCCCAGCATTTT. Translating gives CASTTFGGQALNQPQHF.

The rearrangement uses TRBV29-1 and TRBJ1-1, with 7 bases that match TRBD1. This CDR3 has 13 residues. Trimming removed 7 bases from V and 3 bases from J; junction bases left unmatched: 8. Germline CDR1 SQVTM, CDR2 ANQGSEA. The CDR3 spells CSGTQGLDTEAFF. The CDR3 DNA follows: TGCAGCGGAACACAGGGGTTGGACACTGAAGCTTTCTTT.

V is TRBV12-5 and J is TRBJ2-7; the D is unclear. The germline V and J ends were trimmed by 2 bases and 0 bases, with 5 bases remaining between them. Looked up from germline, CDR1 is LGHNT and CDR2 is FRNRAP. The CDR3 totals 13 residues. In nucleotides, the CDR3 is TGTGCTAGTGGTTTGCAGAACTCCTACGAGCAGTACTTC. This gives the protein CASGLQNSYEQYF.

This chain links TRBV4-1 with TRBJ2-1; D might be TRBD2 (6 bases). CDR3 size: 16 residues. The V gene's germline CDR1 is MGHRA and CDR2 YSYEKL. Deletions cut 0 bases from V and 6 bases from J, with 15 bases between. As DNA, the CDR3 is TGCGCCAGCAGCCAAGATTGGGCTAGCGCGAGCAATGAGCAGTTCTTC. It yields the protein CASSQDWASASNEQFF.

This chain links TRBV9 with TRBJ1-4, with a weak D call TRBD1 (6 bases). The V and J ends lost 3 bases and 7 bases respectively, with 19 bases between them. The CDR3 extends over 16 amino acids. Germline assignment: CDR1 SGDLS and CDR2 YYNGEE. The CDR3 loop is CASSASTGRGGEKLFF. CDR3 bases: TGTGCCAGCAGCGCTAGCACAGGGAGAGGCGGTGAAAAACTGTTTTTT.

This chain uses TRBV18 with TRBJ1-2; no definite D call. Germline V gives CDR1 KGHSH, CDR2 LQKENI. The CDR3 has 15 amino acids. Deletions cut 0 bases from V and 4 bases from J, with 12 bases between. CDR3 nucleotide sequence: TGTGCCAGCTCACCACCGACCGGGAAGGCCTATGGCTACACCTTC. Translated, it gives CASSPPTGKAYGYTF.

The chain combines TRBV30 with TRBJ1-2, with a tentative D call TRBD1 (5 bases). Germline-derived CDR1 and CDR2 are GTSNPN and SVGIG (reference sequence). Between the trimmed V and J ends, which lost 4 bases and 8 bases, there was a span of 26 bases. The CDR3 is 16 amino acids. For the CDR3, the DNA is TGTGCCTGGATCTATTCCAGGGAATTTAGGTCTGACGGCTACACCTTC. Translation gives CAWIYSREFRSDGYTF.

The chain links TRBV5-8 to TRBJ2-2; TRBD2 aligns across 14 bases. Germline CDR1 SGHTS, CDR2 YDEGEE. The CDR3 contains 18 residues. V was clipped by 4 bases and J by 4 bases; unmatched bases: 9. The CDR3 coding sequence is TGTGCCAGCAGCGCCGGGACTAGCGGGAGCGGAGGCACCGGGGAGCTGTTTTTT. Its protein product is CASSAGTSGSGGTGELFF. Variable domain in full (rest from reference TRBV5-8 and TRBJ2-2): EAGVTQSPTHLIKTRGQQATLRCSPISGHTSVYWYQQALGLGLQFLLWYDEGEERNRGNFPPRFSGRQFPNYSSELNVNALELEDSALYLCASSAGTSGSGGTGELFFGEGSRLTVL.

The chain links TRBV7-9 to TRBJ2-1; D uncertain. The V and J ends lost 0 bases and 8 bases respectively, with 8 bases between them. Germline V CDR1 and CDR2: SEHNR, FQNEAQ (reference sequence). The CDR3 is 13 residues long. DNA for the CDR3: TGTGCCAGCAGCTTAGCGCCAGGCGATGAGCAGTTCTTC. Translated: CASSLAPGDEQFF.

The J gene is TRBJ2-7, the V gene TRBV5-8; unclear D gene. Trimming removed 2 bases from V and 3 bases from J, with 3 bases in between. Germline assignment: CDR1 SGHTS and CDR2 YDEGEE. CDR3 length: 11 residues. This CDR3 reads CASSLNYEQYF. The CDR3 DNA reads as TGTGCCAGCAGCTTAAACTACGAGCAGTACTTC.

By frequency in the sample, this clone is medium-sized (0.01 to 0.1%). The same CDR3 is also encoded by other DNA sequences in this sample. This rearrangement joins TRBV5-1 to TRBJ1-1, with D possibly matching TRBD1 (5 bases). Germline CDR1 reads SGHRS; CDR2 reads YFSETQ. The CDR3 contains 14 residues. The V end lost 1 base, the J end lost 4 bases, and 11 bases lay between the germline ends. CDR3 amino acids: CASSLTGGSTEAFF. CDR3 sequence (DNA): TGCGCCAGCAGCTTGACGGGGGGAAGCACTGAAGCTTTCTTT.

This chain links TRBV6-1 with TRBJ1-1; no definite D call. Deletions cut 7 bases from V and 5 bases from J, with 14 bases between. The CDR3 has 13 residues. Germline CDR1 is MNHNS and CDR2 is SASEGT. For the CDR3, the DNA is TGTGCCAGCAATCTACACCCGAAAACTGAAGCTTTCTTT. Its protein product is CASNLHPKTEAFF.

The rearrangement uses TRBV20-1 and TRBJ2-1, with D unresolved. There are 10 residues in the CDR3. Germline values: CDR1 DFQATT, CDR2 SNEGSKA (reference sequence). Trimming cost V 3 bases and J 10 bases, with 7 bases left between them. The CDR3 loop reads CSASHLEQFF. Written as DNA, the CDR3 is TGCAGTGCTAGCCACCTAGAGCAGTTCTTC.

J is TRBJ1-1 and V is TRBV4-3; D gene unclear. The CDR3 is made up of 14 amino acids. CDR1 and CDR2 (germline): LGHNA, YSLEER. The V end was cut by 1 base, the J end by 0 bases, with 6 bases between. CDR3 bases: TGCGCCAGCAGCCAAGGTCGGCTGAACACTGAAGCTTTCTTT. This translates into CASSQGRLNTEAFF.

The table lists this clone with many counts. The CDR3 region has the DNA TGTGCCAGCAGGCGGGGCCCGGGGGAGCAGTACTTC. Translating it yields CASRRGPGEQYF. V is TRBV6-1 and J is TRBJ2-7; D is perhaps TRBD2 (6 bases). The ends were cut back, 6 bases at V and 7 bases at J, with 13 bases in the middle. Per the germline V gene, CDR1 is MNHNS and CDR2 is SASEGT. This CDR3 is built from 12 residues.

The rearrangement links TRBV4-3 to TRBJ1-2; D not certain. The V gene lost 1 base and the J gene lost 2 bases, with 11 bases spanning the gap. The CDR3 runs 15 residues. Germline loops: CDR1 LGHNA, CDR2 YSLEER. The CDR3 DNA sequence: TGCGCCAGCAGCCAAGGAACTCAGGTGAACTATGGCTACACCTTC. Protein sequence: CASSQGTQVNYGYTF.

The chain employs TRBV7-9 and TRBJ2-7, with D perhaps given as TRBD1 or TRBD2 (6 bases each). This CDR3 contains 16 residues. V lost 5 bases to trimming and J lost 5 bases, with 22 bases between them. CDR1 is SEHNR and CDR2 is FQNEAQ in the germline V gene (reference sequence). CDR3 loop: CASSRPPGALGDEQYF. The CDR3 region has the DNA TGTGCCAGCAGCCGTCCCCCGGGGGCCTTGGGGGACGAGCAGTACTTC.

The chain is built from TRBV21-1 and TRBJ1-2; the DNA was not used to check the table's D call, TRBD1. TRBV21-1 is recorded as a pseudogene. This CDR3 comprises 15 residues. For the CDR3, the DNA is TGTGCCAGCAGCAAAGTATGGCAGTCTTTCTATGGCTACACCTTC. It specifies CASSKVWQSFYGYTF.

The chain is built from TRBV19 and TRBJ1-2; no clear D gene. Per germline, CDR1 LNHDA and CDR2 SQIVND (reference sequence). The CDR3 consists of 13 residues. V lost 4 bases, J lost 6 bases, and 12 bases lay in between. DNA of the CDR3: TGTGCCAGTAGTAACCCCCCGGCGAATGGCTACACCTTC. Amino acid sequence: CASSNPPANGYTF.

The sample holds a few counts of this clone. This chain joins TRBV18 and TRBJ1-5; TRBD1 agrees at 7 bases. The CDR3 has 16 residues. Trimming at V came to 3 bases and at J to 0 bases, leaving 5 bases not matched to a gene. Per the germline V gene, CDR1 is KGHSH and CDR2 is LQKENI. CDR3 in DNA: TGTGCCAGCTCACCTGGGACAGTTTATAGCAATCAGCCCCAGCATTTT. It specifies CASSPGTVYSNQPQHF. Variable domain in full (rest from reference TRBV18 and TRBJ1-5): NAGVMQNPRHLVRRRGQEARLRCSPMKGHSHVYWYRQLPEEGLKFMVYLQKENIIDESGMPKERFSAEFPKEGPSILRIQQVVRGDSAAYFCASSPGTVYSNQPQHFGDGTRLSIL.

The CDR3, as DNA: TGCGCCAGCAGCCAAGACAGGGTCTTTGGGAGAATGAACACTGAAGCTTTCTTT. Its protein is CASSQDRVFGRMNTEAFF. V gene TRBV4-1 combines with J gene TRBJ1-1, with a possible D match to TRBD1 (5 bases). V lost 0 bases and J lost 0, with 17 bases in between. The CDR3 length is 18 residues. The germline V gene encodes CDR1 MGHRA and CDR2 YSYEKL.

Concerning this clone: One junction end disagrees with the germline gene, perhaps due to a read error. The chain is built from TRBV5-1 and TRBJ2-7, with 8 bases identical to TRBD1. The CDR3 has 14 residues. In germline, CDR1 is SGHRS, CDR2 YFSETQ. In DNA, the CDR3 is TGTGCCAGCAGCCCCGGGACAGGCTACTACGAGCAGTACTTC. It translates to CASSPGTGYYEQYF.

The V call is TRBV7-2, the J call TRBJ2-7; TRBD1 agrees at 12 bases. V shed 5 bases, J shed 6 bases, and the junction held 11 bases outside the gene matches. Germline V gene sequence: CDR1 SGHTA, CDR2 FQGNSA. The CDR3 totals 16 residues. In DNA, the CDR3 is TGTGCCAGCAGCCCCAGAGCCGGGACAGGGGGCCTCGAGCAGTACTTC. Translation gives CASSPRAGTGGLEQYF.

The chain carries TRBV2 and TRBJ1-1; no clear D gene. The CDR3 sequence is 13 residues long. Trimming stripped 4 bases from V and 7 bases from J, with 13 bases between. The germline V gene has CDR1 SNHLY and CDR2 FYNNEI. In DNA, the CDR3 is TGTGCCAGCAGTGGGGCGGGCGGAGGTGAAGCTTTCTTT. Translation: CASSGAGGGEAFF. Filled out from reference TRBV2 and TRBJ1-1, the complete variable domain reads EPEVTQTPSHQVTQMGQEVILRCVPISNHLYFYWYRQILGQKVEFLVSFYNNEISEKSEIFDDQFSVERPDGSNFTLKIRSTKLEDSAMYFCASSGAGGGEAFFGQGTRLTVV.

V and J are TRBV4-2 and TRBJ2-3, with 7 bases identical to TRBD2. Germline trimming cut 0 bases from V and 0 bases from J; bases unmatched to any gene: 3. Germline loops: CDR1 LGHNA, CDR2 YNFKEQ. The CDR3 is 16 amino acids. CDR3 nucleotides: TGTGCCAGCAGCCAAGAGGGGACTACAAGCACAGATACGCAGTATTTT. Its translation: CASSQEGTTSTDTQYF.

The V and J genes are TRBV9 and TRBJ2-2, with D perhaps given as TRBD1 or TRBD2 (5 bases each). V lost 0 bases and J 7 bases, leaving 7 bases between the germline ends. Germline V CDR1 and CDR2: SGDLS, YYNGEE. The CDR3 spans 13 residues. As DNA, the CDR3 is TGTGCCAGCAGCGTAGAGGGGAGCGGGGAGCTGTTTTTT. Protein sequence: CASSVEGSGELFF.

The chain employs TRBV7-8 and TRBJ2-7; 9 nucleotides agree with TRBD2. This CDR3 is 17 amino acids long. V shed 1 base and J 0 bases; nucleotides not matched to a gene: 7. Germline V lookup: CDR1 SGHVS, CDR2 FQNEAQ. This CDR3 reads CASSLGGSGGFSYEQYF. CDR3 DNA sequence: TGTGCCAGCAGCTTAGGTGGCAGCGGGGGGTTCTCCTACGAGCAGTACTTC.